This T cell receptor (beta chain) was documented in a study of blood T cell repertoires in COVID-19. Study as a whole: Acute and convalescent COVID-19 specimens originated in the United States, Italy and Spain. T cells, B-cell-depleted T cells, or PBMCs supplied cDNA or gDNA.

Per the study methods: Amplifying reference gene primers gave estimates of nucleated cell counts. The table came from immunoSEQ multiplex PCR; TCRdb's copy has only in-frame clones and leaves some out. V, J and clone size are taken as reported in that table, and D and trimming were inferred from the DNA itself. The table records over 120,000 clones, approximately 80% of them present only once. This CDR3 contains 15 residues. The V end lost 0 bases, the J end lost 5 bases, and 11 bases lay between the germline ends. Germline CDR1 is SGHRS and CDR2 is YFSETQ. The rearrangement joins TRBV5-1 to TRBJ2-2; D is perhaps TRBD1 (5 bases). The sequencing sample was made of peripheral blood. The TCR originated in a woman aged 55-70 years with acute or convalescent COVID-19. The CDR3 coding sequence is TGCGCCAGCAGCTTGGTAGGGCCAGGGACCGGGGAGCTGTTTTTT. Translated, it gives CASSLVGPGTGELFF.